The source of this TCR beta chain is a study of T cell responses to AZD1222 COVID-19 vaccine. The germline V gene has CDR1 SEHNR and CDR2 FQNEAQ (reference sequence). V lost 2 bases, J lost 6 bases, and 20 bases lay in between. CDR3 length: 17 amino acids. The protocol was immunoSEQ multiplex PCR, while the TCRdb copy is restricted to in-frame clones and leaves out a portion. The repertoire consists of 150,000 to 200,000 clones, with under 95% occurring once and the leading ten covering roughly 5.5%. Study-level results: It was only 6 or 7 AZD1222 recipients who were seropositive at baseline. Mostly white British, mostly female donors; authors suggested clonal diversity may be underestimated. After two AZD1222 doses, spike-specific TCR breadth and depth rose versus day 0.

Regarding this clone: Antigen specificity is unknown.

This sample comprised peripheral blood, obtained 28 days after the second AZD1222 dose. This TCR was sampled from an adult who received the AZD1222 COVID-19 vaccine. The chain uses TRBV7-9 and TRBJ1-5, with D possibly being TRBD1 (5 bases). The CDR3 region is CASSLSPQGKGGQPQHF. The CDR3 region has the DNA TGTGCCAGCAGCTTATCGCCCCAGGGAAAGGGCGGTCAGCCCCAGCATTTT.